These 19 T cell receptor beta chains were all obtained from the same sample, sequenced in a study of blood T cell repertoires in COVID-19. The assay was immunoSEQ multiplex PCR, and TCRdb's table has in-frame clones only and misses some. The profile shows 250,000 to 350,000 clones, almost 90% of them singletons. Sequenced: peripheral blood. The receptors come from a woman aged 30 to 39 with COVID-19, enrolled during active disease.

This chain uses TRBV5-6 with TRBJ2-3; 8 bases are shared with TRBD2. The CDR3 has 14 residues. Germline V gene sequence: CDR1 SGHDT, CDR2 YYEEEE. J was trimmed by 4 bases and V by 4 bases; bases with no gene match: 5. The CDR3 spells CASSPGLAPDTQYF. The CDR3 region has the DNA TGTGCCAGCAGCCCAGGACTAGCCCCAGATACGCAGTATTTT.

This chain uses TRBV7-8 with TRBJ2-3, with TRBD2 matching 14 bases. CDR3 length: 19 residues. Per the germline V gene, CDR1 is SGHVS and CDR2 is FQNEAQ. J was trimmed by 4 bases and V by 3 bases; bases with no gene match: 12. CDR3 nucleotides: TGTGCCAGCAGCTTTTGGCCTGAGGGACTAGCGGGAGAAGCAGATACGCAGTATTTT. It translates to CASSFWPEGLAGEADTQYF.

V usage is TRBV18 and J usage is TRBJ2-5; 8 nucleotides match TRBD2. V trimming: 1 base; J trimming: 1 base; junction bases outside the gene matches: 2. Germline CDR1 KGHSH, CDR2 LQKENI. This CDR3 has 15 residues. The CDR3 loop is CASSPRSGGQETQYF. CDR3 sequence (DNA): TGTGCCAGCTCACCACGCAGCGGGGGCCAAGAGACCCAGTACTTC.

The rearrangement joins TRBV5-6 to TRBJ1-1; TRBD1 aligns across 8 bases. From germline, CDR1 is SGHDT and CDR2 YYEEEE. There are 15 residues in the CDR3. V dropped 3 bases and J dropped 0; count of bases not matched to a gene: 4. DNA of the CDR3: TGTGCCAGCAGCTCCAGGGGGCTTATGAACACTGAAGCTTTCTTT. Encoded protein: CASSSRGLMNTEAFF.

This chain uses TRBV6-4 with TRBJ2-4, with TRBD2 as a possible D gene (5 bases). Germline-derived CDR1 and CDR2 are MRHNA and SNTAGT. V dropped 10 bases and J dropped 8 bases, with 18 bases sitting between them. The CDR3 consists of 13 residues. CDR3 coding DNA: TGTGCCAACAACTCGGGAAGAAGGGACATTCAGTACTTC. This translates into CANNSGRRDIQYF.

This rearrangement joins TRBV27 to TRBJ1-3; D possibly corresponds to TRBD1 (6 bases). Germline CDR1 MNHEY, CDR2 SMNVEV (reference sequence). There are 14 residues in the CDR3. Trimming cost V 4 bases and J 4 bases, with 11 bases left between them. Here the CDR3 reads CASSYDRLGNTIYF. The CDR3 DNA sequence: TGTGCCAGCAGTTACGACAGGTTGGGAAACACCATATATTTT.

The CDR3 reads CASRSLAVDTQYF. CDR3 DNA sequence: TGTGCCAGCAGGTCTTTGGCGGTAGATACGCAGTATTTT. This chain joins TRBV6-5 and TRBJ2-3; D gene unclear. Looked up from germline, CDR1 is MNHEY and CDR2 is SVGAGI. The CDR3 length is 13 residues. V was cut by 6 bases and J by 5 bases, with 12 bases left in between.

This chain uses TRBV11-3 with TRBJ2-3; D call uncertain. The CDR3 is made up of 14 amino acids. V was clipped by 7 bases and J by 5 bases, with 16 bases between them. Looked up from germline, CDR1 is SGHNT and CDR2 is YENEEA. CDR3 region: CASTLKRHIDTQYF. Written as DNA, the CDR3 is TGTGCCAGCACCCTCAAGCGTCACATAGATACGCAGTATTTT.

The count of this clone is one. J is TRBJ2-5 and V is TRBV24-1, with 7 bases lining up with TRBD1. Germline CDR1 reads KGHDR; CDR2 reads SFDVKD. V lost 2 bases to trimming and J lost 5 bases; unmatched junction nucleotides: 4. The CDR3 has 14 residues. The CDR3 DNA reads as TGTGCCACCAGTGATTGGGGCAGGGGGGAGACCCAGTACTTC. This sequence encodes CATSDWGRGETQYF.

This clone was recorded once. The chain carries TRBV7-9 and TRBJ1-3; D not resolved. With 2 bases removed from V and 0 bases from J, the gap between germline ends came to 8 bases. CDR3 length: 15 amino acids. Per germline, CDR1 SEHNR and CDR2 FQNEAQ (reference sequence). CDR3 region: CASSLSVSSGNTIYF. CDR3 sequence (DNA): TGTGCCAGCAGCTTATCGGTGAGCTCTGGAAACACCATATATTTT.

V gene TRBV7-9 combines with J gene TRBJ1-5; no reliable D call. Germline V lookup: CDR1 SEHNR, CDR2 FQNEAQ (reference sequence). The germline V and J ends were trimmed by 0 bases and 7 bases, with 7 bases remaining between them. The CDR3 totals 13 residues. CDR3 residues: CASSLAGGQPQHF. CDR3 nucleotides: TGTGCCAGCAGCTTAGCCGGAGGCCAGCCCCAGCATTTT.

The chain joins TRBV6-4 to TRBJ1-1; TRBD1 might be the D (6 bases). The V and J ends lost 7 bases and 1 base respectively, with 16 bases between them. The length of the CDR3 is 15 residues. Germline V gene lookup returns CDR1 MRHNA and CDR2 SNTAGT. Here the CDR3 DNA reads TGTGCCAGCAAATTCCGGGACACTTCGAACACTGAAGCTTTCTTT. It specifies CASKFRDTSNTEAFF.

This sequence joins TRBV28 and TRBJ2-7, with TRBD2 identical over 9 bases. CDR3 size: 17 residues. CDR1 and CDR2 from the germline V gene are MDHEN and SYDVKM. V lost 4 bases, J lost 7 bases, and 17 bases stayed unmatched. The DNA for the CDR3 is TGTGCCAGCAGTTCCACGGTGAGGCGGGAGGGCCTTGGGGAGCAGTACTTC. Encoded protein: CASSSTVRREGLGEQYF.

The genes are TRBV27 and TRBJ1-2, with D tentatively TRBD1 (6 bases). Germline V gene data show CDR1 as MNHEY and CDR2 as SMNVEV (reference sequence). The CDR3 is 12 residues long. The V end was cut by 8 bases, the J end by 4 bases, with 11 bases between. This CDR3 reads CASADRSYGYTF. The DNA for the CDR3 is TGTGCCAGCGCAGACAGGAGCTATGGCTACACCTTC.

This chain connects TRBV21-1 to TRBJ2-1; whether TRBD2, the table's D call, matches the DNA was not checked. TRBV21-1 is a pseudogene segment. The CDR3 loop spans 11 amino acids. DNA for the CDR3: TGTGCCAGCAGCAAAAGCGGGAGAGGGTTCTTC. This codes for CASSKSGRGFF.

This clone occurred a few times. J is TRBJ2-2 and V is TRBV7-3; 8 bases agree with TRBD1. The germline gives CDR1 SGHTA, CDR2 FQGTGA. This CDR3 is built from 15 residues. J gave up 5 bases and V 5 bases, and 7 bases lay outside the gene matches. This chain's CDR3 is CASSPRDRLTGELFF. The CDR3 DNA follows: TGTGCCAGCAGCCCCCGGGACAGGTTGACCGGGGAGCTGTTTTTT.

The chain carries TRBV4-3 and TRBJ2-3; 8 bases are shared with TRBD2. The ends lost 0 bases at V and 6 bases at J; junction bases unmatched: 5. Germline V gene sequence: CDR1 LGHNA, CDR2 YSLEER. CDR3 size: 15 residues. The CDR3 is CASSQEGLAGDTQYF. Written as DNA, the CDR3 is TGCGCCAGCAGCCAAGAGGGGCTAGCGGGCGATACGCAGTATTTT.

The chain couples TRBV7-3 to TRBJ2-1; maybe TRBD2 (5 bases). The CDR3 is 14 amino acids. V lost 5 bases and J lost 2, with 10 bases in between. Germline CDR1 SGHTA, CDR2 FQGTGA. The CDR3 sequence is CASSRTGTYNEQFF. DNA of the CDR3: TGTGCCAGCAGCCGTACCGGGACCTACAATGAGCAGTTCTTC. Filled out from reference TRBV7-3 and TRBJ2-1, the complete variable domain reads GAGVSQTPSNKVTEKGKYVELRCDPISGHTALYWYRQSLGQGPEFLIYFQGTGAADDSGLPNDRFFAVRPEGSVSTLKIQRTERGDSAVYLCASSRTGTYNEQFFGPGTRLTVL.

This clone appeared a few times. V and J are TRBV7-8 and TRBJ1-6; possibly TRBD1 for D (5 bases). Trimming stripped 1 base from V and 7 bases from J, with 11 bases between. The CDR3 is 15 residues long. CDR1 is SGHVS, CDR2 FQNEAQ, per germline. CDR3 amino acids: CASSLVDNPNSPLHF. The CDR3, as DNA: TGTGCCAGCAGCTTAGTGGACAACCCCAATTCACCCCTCCACTTT. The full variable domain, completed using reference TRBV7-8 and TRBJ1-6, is GAGVSQSPRYKVAKRGQDVALRCDPISGHVSLFWYQQALGQGPEFLTYFQNEAQLDKSGLPSDRFFAERPEGSVSTLKIQRTQQEDSAVYLCASSLVDNPNSPLHFGNGTRLTVT.